This T cell receptor beta chain was sequenced during a study of T cells in Graves' hyperthyroidism and ophthalmopathy (dated by TCRdb to the late 2010s). Regarding the study in general: Peripheral blood was collected at initial diagnosis, before any treatment. A discovery cohort of roughly 96 patients, about 40 with Graves' ophthalmopathy and about 58 with stable Graves' hyperthyroidism, was used to find distinguishing TCR V-J signatures. Prospective prediction of ophthalmopathy was tested in an independent validation cohort of some 20 hyperthyroidism patients and 17 patients who later progressed to ophthalmopathy. The 100 or so discovery patients were divided at random into training and test sets in a 7:3 ratio. In roughly six Graves' hyperthyroidism patients, the study also compared T-cell repertoires from thyroid tissue with T-cell repertoires from blood. Following sampling, methimazole starting at 30 mg daily was given to hyperthyroidism patients, and high-dose intravenous methylprednisolone was given to ophthalmopathy patients. The paper describes TCR Vbeta CDR3 sequencing of more than 120 peripheral blood samples, made up of 43 ophthalmopathy patients, around 73 hyperthyroidism patients and 17 progressor patients.

The TCR beta CDR3 regions were amplified from RNA transcripts. A first-round RT-PCR of the TCR CDR3 used the HTBI primer set with the Qiagen OneStep RT-PCR kit. Libraries were constructed in a second round of multiplex PCR, after which size selection and purification were carried out. Sequencing of the libraries was done on an Illumina HiSeq2000 using paired-end 100 bp reads. Per the source publication's procedure: SOAPnuke was used to process the raw data, with reads discarded if the reads contained adapters or uncalled bases, had a mean Phred below 15, or lacked an exact constant-primer or identifier match. High-quality paired reads were merged using COPE v1.2.5, and each unique nucleotide sequence was defined as a clonotype. MiTCR v1.1 was used to align the clonotypes against IMGT TRBV, TRBD and TRBJ reference segments. Only V-J combinations with frequency above 0.0001, covering roughly 99% of repertoires, were analysed. A TCS score was defined as the ratio of F50 (clonal expansion) to E x V (chaos), with BLOSUM62-based TCRdist applied between CDR3 peptides within each V-J. Welch's t-statistics and random forest reduced some 510 V-J features to roughly 13, which were used in a naive Bayes classifier (R e1071). TCRdb reprocessed the public reads (quality trimming at Q25 with fastp, clone calling with MiXCR) and kept in-frame beta chains. When rows share a CDR3 protein, they turn into one entry using the most common DNA and genes. The V and J calls were not made by the authors but by TCRdb's processing. The sample table shows hundreds of thousands of distinct CDR3 sequences, and approximately 19% are seen once. The ten largest make up 16% of the sample.

The research as a whole found: In validation, the model predicted progression to ophthalmopathy with 65% to 71% sensitivity and roughly 72% specificity, a median of 6.5 months before onset. A 13 V-J signature model separated ophthalmopathy from stable hyperthyroidism, with roughly 88% sensitivity and 81.08% specificity in cross-validation and 80%/75% in testing. Most expanded thyroid clonotypes (frequency above 0.001) were also found in blood, which suggests that blood repertoires may mirror thyroid immune responses. No statistical method was used to set the sample size in advance, and investigators knew the group allocation.

Reading the germline V gene gives CDR1 MNHEY and CDR2 SVGEGT. Counted from cysteine to phenylalanine, this CDR3 has 12 amino acids. The CDR3 DNA has 36 bases and is translated from base 1. This clonotype turned up a few times. What this receptor recognizes is not known. Base qualities were left out, and no much larger clone turns up one base away. Hyperthyroidism patients were newly diagnosed, with disease duration under 2 months, and aged 18 to 65 years. Exclusion was applied to patients with uncontrolled infections, other autoimmune diseases, pregnancy or lactation. Diagnoses relied on clinical symptoms, serum thyroxine and TRAb, thyroid ultrasound and orbital computed tomography. Blood from progressor patients was collected at the time of first diagnosis with hyperthyroidism, before any ophthalmopathy symptoms had appeared. PBMCs were isolated from about 9.1 ml of fresh peripheral blood by Ficoll-Paque density gradient centrifugation. Progressor patients were defined as those initially diagnosed with Graves' hyperthyroidism in whom ophthalmopathy developed during follow-up. Total RNA was extracted with Trizol reagent, and quality was checked on an Agilent 2100 Bioanalyzer.

The chain is made from TRBV6-2 or TRBV6-3 and TRBJ2-3; no D gene is confidently identified. Material: blood. This receptor was taken from a woman aged 45 to 65 with Graves' hyperthyroidism that later progressed to Graves' ophthalmopathy. CDR3 reads: CRTRGSTDTQYF. The nucleotide sequence reads as follows: TGTCGCACCCGCGGAAGCACAGATACGCAGTATTTT.